The 18 T cell receptor beta chains below all came from one sample that was sequenced in a study of blood T cell repertoires in COVID-19. The assay was immunoSEQ multiplex PCR, and TCRdb's table has in-frame clones only and misses some. The data contain about 160,000 clones, 75% to 90% of them singletons. Source material: peripheral blood. The receptors here all came from a man younger than 30 with COVID-19, enrolled during active disease.

This clone was observed a single time. This chain joins TRBV5-8 and TRBJ2-3, with 7 bases that match TRBD1. Germline trimming cut 3 bases from V and 3 bases from J; bases unmatched to any gene: 13. CDR1 SGHTS and CDR2 YDEGEE come from the germline V gene. This CDR3 is built from 17 residues. CDR3 DNA sequence: TGTGCCAGCAGCTCACAAAAGGGACAGTTGGGGACAGATACGCAGTATTTT. Translation: CASSSQKGQLGTDTQYF.

This CDR3 is CASSFAGSYEQYF. Here the CDR3 DNA reads TGCGCCAGCAGTTTTGCCGGGAGTTACGAGCAGTACTTC. V gene TRBV10-1 combines with J gene TRBJ2-7; maybe TRBD2 (6 bases). V lost 5 bases and J 4 bases, leaving 12 bases between the germline ends. CDR3 size: 13 residues. Germline assignment: CDR1 WNHNN and CDR2 SYGVQD (reference sequence).

This chain uses TRBV7-2 with TRBJ2-3; TRBD1 agrees at 8 bases. The V segment lost 5 bases and the J segment 0 bases; nucleotides outside the gene matches: 10. Germline CDR1 SGHTA, CDR2 FQGNSA. CDR3 length: 17 residues. CDR3 region: CASSLRQGAWSTDTQYF. The CDR3 coding sequence is TGTGCCAGCAGCCTACGTCAGGGGGCATGGAGCACAGATACGCAGTATTTT.

CDR3 in DNA: TGTGCCAGCAGCAAACGAACAGGGAGATATGGCTACACCTTC. Translated, it gives CASSKRTGRYGYTF. The V call is TRBV28, the J call TRBJ1-2; D is possibly TRBD1 (6 bases). Between the trimmed V and J ends, which lost 6 bases and 5 bases, there was a span of 16 bases. Germline lookup yields CDR1 MDHEN and CDR2 SYDVKM. The CDR3 contains 14 residues.

This rearrangement joins TRBV27 to TRBJ1-1; the D gene is possibly TRBD1 (5 bases). V lost 2 bases to trimming and J lost 1 base, with 11 bases between them. CDR1 MNHEY and CDR2 SMNVEV come from the germline V gene (reference sequence). This CDR3 spans 15 amino acids. The CDR3 DNA reads TGTGCCAGCAGTTTAAGTTCAGGGCCGAACACTGAAGCTTTCTTT. Protein: CASSLSSGPNTEAFF.

V is TRBV28 and J is TRBJ1-6; D gene ambiguous. V was pared by 4 bases and J by 4 bases, with 8 bases between. CDR3 length: 14 amino acids. Germline V gene data show CDR1 as MDHEN and CDR2 as SYDVKM. DNA for the CDR3: TGTGCCAGCAGTTCCCCACTTTATAATTCACCCCTCCACTTT. This codes for CASSSPLYNSPLHF.

The V and J genes are TRBV9 and TRBJ1-4; the D is unclear. CDR3 length: 15 amino acids. V gave up 0 bases and J gave up 0 bases, with 6 bases separating them. The V gene's germline CDR1 is SGDLS and CDR2 YYNGEE. The CDR3 DNA reads as TGTGCCAGCAGCGTAGGTACACCAACTAATGAAAAACTGTTTTTT. Encoded protein: CASSVGTPTNEKLFF.

The J gene is TRBJ2-5, the V gene TRBV9; no clear D. The germline V gene has CDR1 SGDLS and CDR2 YYNGEE. The CDR3 runs to 16 residues. Trimming cost V 0 bases and J 5 bases, with 17 bases left between them. Written as DNA, the CDR3 is TGTGCCAGCAGCGTAGAAGGTAGCAGCCTTACGGAGACCCAGTACTTC. Translated: CASSVEGSSLTETQYF.

This clone was picked up a small number of times. The rearrangement joins TRBV2 to TRBJ2-7; TRBD1 aligns across 9 bases. Germline-derived CDR1 and CDR2 are SNHLY and FYNNEI. The junction had 10 bases not matched to a gene; V was cut back by 11 bases and J by 5 bases. The CDR3 covers 13 residues. The CDR3 bases are TGTGCCGGGTCTCGGGACAGGGCTAACGAGCAGTACTTC. Amino acid sequence: CAGSRDRANEQYF.

The chain joins TRBV9 to TRBJ2-5; unclear D gene. Trimming left V 0 bases short and J 2 bases short, with 8 bases between. This CDR3 has 14 residues. Per germline, CDR1 SGDLS and CDR2 YYNGEE. The DNA of the CDR3 is TGTGCCAGCAGCGTAGGAGTGAGACAAGAGACCCAGTACTTC. Amino acid sequence: CASSVGVRQETQYF.

This chain uses TRBV12-3 or TRBV12-4 with TRBJ2-7, with TRBD1 as a possible D gene (5 bases). V was pared by 2 bases and J by 2 bases, with 7 bases between. The length of the CDR3 is 13 residues. The CDR3: CASSLTGTYEQYF. In DNA form, the CDR3 reads TGTGCCAGCAGTTTAACAGGTACCTACGAGCAGTACTTC.

This clone was picked up one time. This chain links TRBV24-1 with TRBJ1-1, with D possibly TRBD1 on 6 matching bases. This CDR3 contains 13 residues. The V end was cut by 3 bases, the J end by 7 bases, with 11 bases between. From germline, CDR1 is KGHDR and CDR2 SFDVKD. The CDR3 protein is CATSDEGHNEAFF. The DNA of the CDR3 is TGTGCCACCAGTGATGAGGGACACAATGAAGCTTTCTTT.

The rearrangement uses TRBV5-6 and TRBJ2-5, with 8 nucleotides matching TRBD2. CDR3 length: 16 residues. Germline V CDR1 and CDR2: SGHDT, YYEEEE. With 3 bases clipped from V and 4 bases from J, the junction kept 11 bases outside the gene matches. Written as DNA, the CDR3 is TGTGCCAGCAGCTCCACACTAGCGGAGGGGGGAGAGACCCAGTACTTC. Protein sequence: CASSSTLAEGGETQYF.

This chain uses TRBV29-1 with TRBJ2-7, with 9 nucleotides matching TRBD2. Germline-derived CDR1 and CDR2 are SQVTM and ANQGSEA. The CDR3 is 13 amino acids. V was clipped by 4 bases and J by 6 bases; unmatched bases: 7. In nucleotides, the CDR3 is TGCAGCGTTGGTAGCGGGAGAGTATCCGAGCAGTACTTC. It yields the protein CSVGSGRVSEQYF.

In its sample, this clone was seen a few times. This chain connects TRBV5-6 to TRBJ2-7; the match to TRBD1 covers 8 bases. The CDR3 sequence is 13 residues long. Germline lookup yields CDR1 SGHDT and CDR2 YYEEEE. Trimming removed 0 bases from V and 5 bases from J; junction bases left unmatched: 1. In nucleotides, the CDR3 is TGTGCCAGCAGCTTGGGGACAGGGCACGAGCAGTACTTC. Protein product: CASSLGTGHEQYF.

The chain is built from TRBV2 and TRBJ2-7; 7 nucleotides agree with TRBD2. The CDR3 sequence is 15 residues long. Trimming took 10 bases from V and 7 from J; bases not matched to a gene: 19. Germline CDR1 and CDR2: SNHLY and FYNNEI. CDR3 amino acids: CATLRAGVESGEQYF. Written as DNA, the CDR3 is TGTGCCACCCTGAGGGCGGGAGTGGAGTCGGGAGAGCAGTACTTC. Looking up the rest from reference TRBV2 and TRBJ2-7 gives the full variable domain: EPEVTQTPSHQVTQMGQEVILRCVPISNHLYFYWYRQILGQKVEFLVSFYNNEISEKSEIFDDQFSVERPDGSNFTLKIRSTKLEDSAMYFCATLRAGVESGEQYFGPGTRLTVT.

V and J are TRBV19 and TRBJ2-1; 7 nucleotides match TRBD1. V gave up 5 bases and J gave up 8 bases; unmatched junction bases: 6. The CDR3 covers 13 residues. The germline V gene has CDR1 LNHDA and CDR2 SQIVND (reference sequence). CDR3 region: CASSSYRGDEQFF. For the CDR3, the DNA is TGTGCCAGTAGTTCCTACAGGGGCGATGAGCAGTTCTTC.

The CDR3, as DNA: TGTGCCAGCAGCTTACCGGGACAGGGGTCCTACGAGCAGTACTTC. The encoded protein is CASSLPGQGSYEQYF. The rearrangement links TRBV13 to TRBJ2-7; 10 bases fit TRBD1. The CDR3 extends over 15 amino acids. The germline V gene encodes CDR1 PRHDT and CDR2 FYEKMQ (reference sequence). V dropped 2 bases and J dropped 1; count of bases not matched to a gene: 2.